The rows below give T cell receptor beta chains drawn from one sample of a study of blood T cell repertoires in COVID-19. The repertoire was sequenced with immunoSEQ multiplex PCR; TCRdb's copy has only in-frame clones and lacks some. The table includes about 190,000 clones, roughly four fifths detected once. Source material: peripheral blood. The origin of the receptors is a woman aged 30 to 39 with acute or convalescent COVID-19. Each CDR3 is given with its conserved first and last residue. D genes are given only for firm matches. Clone sizes are given selectively: once, few, many, or a class where the clone is expanded.

CDR3: CARSGTGDGVNTEAFF; DNA: TGTGCCAGGTCCGGGACAGGGGACGGGGTGAACACTGAAGCTTTCTTT; D: -; length: 16; size: once; V: TRBV7-5; J: TRBJ1-1
CDR3: CASSLESGESYEQYF; DNA: TGTGCCAGCAGCTTAGAGTCGGGGGAGAGCTACGAGCAGTACTTC; D: -; length: 15; size: -; V: TRBV7-2; J: TRBJ2-7
CDR3: CASSPPLSADTQYF; DNA: TGTGCCAGCAGCCCGCCCCTATCAGCGGATACGCAGTATTTT; D: -; length: 14; size: -; V: TRBV7-2; J: TRBJ2-3
CDR3: CASSQGDREDTQYF; DNA: TGTGCCAGCAGCCAAGGGGACAGGGAAGATACGCAGTATTTT; D: TRBD1; length: 14; size: -; V: TRBV7-2; J: TRBJ2-3
CDR3: CASSSTGINSPLHF; DNA: TGTGCCAGCAGCTCGACCGGGATTAATTCACCCCTCCACTTT; D: -; length: 14; size: -; V: TRBV5-4; J: TRBJ1-6
CDR3: CASSLAEGTTDTQYF; DNA: TGTGCCAGCAGCTTAGCTGAGGGTACCACAGATACGCAGTATTTT; D: -; length: 15; size: -; V: TRBV7-2; J: TRBJ2-3
CDR3: CASSEDRGHNQPQHF; DNA: TGTGCCAGCAGTGAAGACAGGGGGCACAATCAGCCCCAGCATTTT; D: TRBD1; length: 15; size: -; V: TRBV6-1; J: TRBJ1-5
CDR3: CASSLAGQGAKKTNYGYTF; DNA: TGCGCCAGCAGCTTGGCGGGACAGGGGGCCAAGAAGACTAACTATGGCTACACCTTC; D: TRBD1; length: 19; size: -; V: TRBV5-1; J: TRBJ1-2
CDR3: CASSLQQGYEQYF; DNA: TGTGCCAGCAGTTTACAACAGGGGTACGAGCAGTACTTC; D: TRBD1; length: 13; size: -; V: TRBV12-3/TRBV12-4; J: TRBJ2-7
CDR3: CASTRGNTISSYNEQFF; DNA: TGTGCCAGCACGCGGGGGAACACTATTAGCTCCTACAATGAGCAGTTCTTC; D: TRBD2; length: 17; size: -; V: TRBV27; J: TRBJ2-1